This T cell receptor beta chain was sequenced in a study of T-cell reconstitution after alpha-beta-depleted transplantation in children. General study findings and limits: About two months after transplant, alpha-beta T cells reportedly came from several hundred expanded graft clones. After one year, T-cell counts and TCRbeta diversity mostly came from new T cells. Diversity of TCRbeta at day 60 was high in some patients, arising from surviving recipient T cells and thymic progenitors.

For this clonotype: What it binds is not known.

Germline V gene sequence: CDR1 SGHAT, CDR2 FQNNGV. The CDR3 runs to 14 residues. V was cut by 1 base and J by 5 bases, with 11 bases left in between. It was with unique molecular identifiers that the TCRbeta library was prepared. TCRdb re-derived calls from the PCR reads in MiXCR, one entry per CDR3 protein. The repertoire holds roughly 490,000 distinct CDR3 sequences, with more than 9.5% as singletons. The chain carries TRBV11-2 and TRBJ1-1, with D maybe TRBD1 (5 bases). Sequenced here: PBMCs, mostly from graft donor cells, sampled 180 days after TCRalphabeta/CD19-depleted stem cell transplant. This clonotype was obtained from a female patient under 10 years old who had a stem cell transplant for aplastic anemia, so the T cells may come from the graft donor. CDR3 nucleotide sequence: TGTGCCAGCAGCTTAGTATCAGGGTGGACTGAAGCTTTCTTT. This codes for CASSLVSGWTEAFF. Supplemented by reference TRBV11-2 and TRBJ1-1, the full variable domain reads EAGVAQSPRYKIIEKRQSVAFWCNPISGHATLYWYQQILGQGPKLLIQFQNNGVVDDSQLPKDRFSAERLKGVDSTLKIQPAKLEDSAVYLCASSLVSGWTEAFFGQGTRLTVV.